The 28 T cell receptor beta chains below were found in one sample sequenced in a study of immune cell composition in non-small cell lung cancer. Normal lung was sampled as far from the tumour as possible, at least 3 cm. Only in-frame clones appear in the TCRdb table, and some are missing; sequencing was by immunoSEQ multiplex PCR. The data show about 3,100 clones, approximately 78% seen once. The sequenced material came from non-adjacent lung tissue. The receptor set was obtained from a human donor with non-small cell lung cancer. The donor label of this sample is uncertain.

A single count supports this clone. The chain recombines TRBV5-6 with TRBJ2-7; the D gene is possibly TRBD1 (6 bases). Germline values: CDR1 SGHDT, CDR2 YYEEEE. The V gene lost 3 bases and the J gene lost 0 bases, with 16 bases spanning the gap. This CDR3 comprises 16 residues. DNA for the CDR3: TGTGCCAGCAGCTCGGGACACCTACTGAGCTCCTACGAGCAGTACTTC. It specifies CASSSGHLLSSYEQYF.

This clone was observed a handful of times. The chain combines TRBV6-6 with TRBJ2-3; D call uncertain. Trimming removed 6 bases at V and 6 bases at J, with 10 bases between. Germline V gene lookup returns CDR1 MNHNY and CDR2 SVGAGI (reference sequence). The CDR3 runs 12 residues. The CDR3 nucleotides read TGTGCCAGCAGCCCTGTACGGGATACGCAGTATTTT. This translates into CASSPVRDTQYF.

J is TRBJ2-7 and V is TRBV7-6; TRBD1 agrees at 7 bases. The CDR3 totals 14 residues. V gave up 1 base and J gave up 5 bases; unmatched junction bases: 5. Per the germline V gene, CDR1 is SGHVS and CDR2 is FNYEAQ. The CDR3, as DNA: TGTGCCAGCAGCTTAGGACAGGGTCTGGACGAGCAGTACTTC. Its protein is CASSLGQGLDEQYF.

The V and J genes are TRBV6-6 and TRBJ1-2; 7 bases fit TRBD1. Germline V gene data show CDR1 as MNHNY and CDR2 as SVGAGI (reference sequence). The CDR3 consists of 13 residues. V lost 4 bases and J lost 6; bases outside the gene matches: 5. The CDR3 is CASSFRDRNGYTF. CDR3 sequence (DNA): TGTGCCAGCAGTTTTCGGGACAGAAATGGCTACACCTTC.

The rearrangement uses TRBV18 and TRBJ2-2; tentative D call: TRBD1 (5 bases). This CDR3 spans 17 amino acids. Trimming removed 2 bases at V and 1 base at J, with 14 bases between. CDR1 and CDR2 (germline): KGHSH, LQKENI. CDR3 DNA sequence: TGTGCCAGCTCACCAAGGCCAGCAGGGAAGAACACCGGGGAGCTGTTTTTT. Encoded protein: CASSPRPAGKNTGELFF.

This chain links TRBV18 with TRBJ2-1; TRBD1 matches at 7 bases. CDR3 size: 14 residues. V shed 3 bases and J 7 bases; nucleotides not matched to a gene: 6. Germline loops: CDR1 KGHSH, CDR2 LQKENI. CDR3 amino acids: CASSPQTGLNEQFF. CDR3 DNA sequence: TGTGCCAGCTCACCCCAGACAGGGTTGAATGAGCAGTTCTTC.

The V gene is TRBV10-3, the J gene TRBJ2-3, with D possibly being TRBD2 (6 bases). This CDR3 comprises 17 residues. The V end lost 1 base, the J end lost 3 bases, and 17 bases lay between the germline ends. Germline assignment: CDR1 ENHRY and CDR2 SYGVKD. For the CDR3, the DNA is TGTGCCATCAGTGAGTTTTCCCCGCAGGAGGGAACAGATACGCAGTATTTT. Translating it yields CAISEFSPQEGTDTQYF.

V and J are TRBV11-2 and TRBJ1-2, with 7 bases matching TRBD1. From germline, CDR1 is SGHAT and CDR2 FQNNGV. The CDR3 spans 15 residues. Trimming cost V 0 bases and J 3 bases; bases outside gene matches: 4. The CDR3 region has the DNA TGTGCCAGCAGCTTAGACCCCAGGGGGTACTATGGCTACACCTTC. This sequence encodes CASSLDPRGYYGYTF.

This chain's CDR3 is CASSQGLLNYGYTF. The CDR3 DNA is TGTGCCAGTAGTCAGGGACTCCTAAACTATGGCTACACCTTC. This rearrangement joins TRBV19 to TRBJ1-2, with D tentatively TRBD1 (5 bases). This CDR3 is 14 amino acids long. V was clipped by 5 bases and J by 2 bases, with 12 bases between them. Germline CDR1 LNHDA, CDR2 SQIVND (reference sequence).

The CDR3: CASSLSLADPYEQYF. The CDR3 DNA sequence: TGTGCCAGCAGCTTATCACTAGCGGACCCCTACGAGCAGTACTTC. The V call is TRBV11-2, the J call TRBJ2-7; 8 bases map to TRBD2. The junction had 5 bases not matched to a gene; V was cut back by 2 bases and J by 2 bases. Per germline, CDR1 SGHAT and CDR2 FQNNGV. The CDR3 totals 15 residues.

V is TRBV27 and J is TRBJ2-7; 9 nucleotides line up with TRBD2. The germline CDR1 and CDR2 sequences are MNHEY and SMNVEV (reference sequence). Trimming took 5 bases from V and 0 from J; bases not matched to a gene: 5. This CDR3 region has 15 residues. CDR3 amino acids: CASSPGTSSSYEQYF. The CDR3 DNA follows: TGTGCCAGCAGTCCTGGGACTAGCAGCTCCTACGAGCAGTACTTC.

The chain carries TRBV4-1 and TRBJ1-1; TRBD1 matches at 8 bases. V dropped 11 bases and J dropped 6; count of bases not matched to a gene: 17. This CDR3 has 15 amino acids. Germline V CDR1 and CDR2: MGHRA, YSYEKL. The chain's CDR3 is CAVRRWTGRWAEAFF. The CDR3 nucleotides are TGCGCCGTCAGGCGGTGGACAGGGAGGTGGGCTGAAGCTTTCTTT.

V gene TRBV27 combines with J gene TRBJ2-7; no clear D. Trimming cost V 3 bases and J 3 bases, with 9 bases left between them. Germline assignment: CDR1 MNHEY and CDR2 SMNVEV (reference sequence). CDR3 length: 13 residues. CDR3 DNA sequence: TGTGCCAGCAGTTTCCCCCCCTACTACGAGCAGTACTTC. The encoded protein is CASSFPPYYEQYF.

This clone was found a few times. The chain carries TRBV6-6 and TRBJ2-7, with D perhaps TRBD2 (6 bases). The germline V gene encodes CDR1 MNHNY and CDR2 SVGAGI (reference sequence). The CDR3 spans 13 residues. The V gene lost 8 bases and the J gene lost 1 base, with 12 bases spanning the gap. The CDR3 protein is CASVDGSSYEQYF. The CDR3 DNA reads as TGTGCCAGCGTGGACGGGAGTTCCTACGAGCAGTACTTC.

The chain combines TRBV6-6 with TRBJ2-4; TRBD2 is a possible D gene (7 bases). Per the germline V gene, CDR1 is MNHNY and CDR2 is SVGAGI (reference sequence). The V end was cut by 6 bases, the J end by 6 bases, with 15 bases between. The CDR3 totals 14 residues. The CDR3 coding sequence is TGTGCCAGCAGCCCCGGGGGAGGGGGAAACATTCAGTACTTC. Translation gives CASSPGGGGNIQYF.

This chain connects TRBV29-1 to TRBJ2-7; maybe TRBD1 (7 bases). V was clipped by 7 bases and J by 0 bases, with 31 bases between them. Germline V gives CDR1 SQVTM, CDR2 ANQGSEA. This CDR3 is 19 amino acids long. In DNA, the CDR3 is TGCAGCGCCCGGGGCACTACAGGAGGGGGCGGGACTCTCTCCTACGAGCAGTACTTC. The encoded protein is CSARGTTGGGGTLSYEQYF.

Written as DNA, the CDR3 is TGTGCCAGCAGCTCCACTCGACAGGGGGCGCAGTACAATGAGCAGTTCTTC. Translating gives CASSSTRQGAQYNEQFF. The chain combines TRBV7-9 with TRBJ2-1, with TRBD1 matching over 10 bases. J lost 4 bases, V lost 4 bases, and 10 bases had no gene match. There are 17 residues in the CDR3. Looked up from germline, CDR1 is SEHNR and CDR2 is FQNEAQ (reference sequence).

This chain joins TRBV29-1 and TRBJ2-7; D may be TRBD1 (5 bases). The CDR3 sequence is 12 residues long. The V gene lost 6 bases and the J gene lost 4 bases, with 13 bases spanning the gap. Germline V gene lookup returns CDR1 SQVTM and CDR2 ANQGSEA. CDR3 protein: CSVKGQSYEQYF. CDR3 DNA sequence: TGCAGCGTCAAGGGGCAGTCTTACGAGCAGTACTTC.

The chain joins TRBV5-1 to TRBJ2-1, with TRBD2 matching over 9 bases. The V gene's germline CDR1 is SGHRS and CDR2 YFSETQ. Trimming removed 3 bases from V and 10 bases from J; junction bases left unmatched: 2. The CDR3 contains 12 residues. The CDR3 sequence is CASSSGLAEQFF. In DNA form, the CDR3 reads TGCGCCAGCAGCTCCGGACTAGCGGAGCAGTTCTTC.

CDR3 region: CASSLERGSYEQYF. Written as DNA, the CDR3 is TGCGCCAGCAGCTTGGAGCGGGGGAGCTACGAGCAGTACTTC. The genes are TRBV5-1 and TRBJ2-7; 8 nucleotides agree with TRBD2. From germline, CDR1 is SGHRS and CDR2 YFSETQ. V gave up 0 bases and J gave up 3 bases; unmatched junction bases: 2. The CDR3 contains 14 residues. The whole variable domain, filled in from reference TRBV5-1 and TRBJ2-7, reads KAGVTQTPRYLIKTRGQQVTLSCSPISGHRSVSWYQQTPGQGLQFLFEYFSETQRNKGNFPGRFSGRQFSNSRSEMNVSTLELGDSALYLCASSLERGSYEQYFGPGTRLTVT.

The count of this clone is one. The chain recombines TRBV28 with TRBJ1-2; D possibly corresponds to TRBD1 (6 bases). From germline, CDR1 is MDHEN and CDR2 SYDVKM. This CDR3 is 13 amino acids long. Between the trimmed V and J ends, which lost 5 bases and 2 bases, there was a span of 9 bases. The CDR3 coding sequence is TGTGCCAGCAGTGCACAGGGCAACTATGGCTACACCTTC. This gives the protein CASSAQGNYGYTF.

The rearrangement uses TRBV27 and TRBJ1-4, with 7 bases aligning to TRBD1. The J segment lost 8 bases and the V segment lost 5 bases, leaving 8 bases of the junction unmatched. The CDR3 has 14 amino acids. Germline V gives CDR1 MNHEY, CDR2 SMNVEV (reference sequence). CDR3: CASSTQGTREKLFF. CDR3 sequence (DNA): TGTGCCAGCAGTACACAGGGGACAAGGGAAAAACTGTTTTTT.

V gene TRBV6-1 combines with J gene TRBJ2-3; D is unclear. V gave up 3 bases and J gave up 3 bases, with 7 bases separating them. The CDR3 consists of 13 residues. Germline V gene data show CDR1 as MNHNS and CDR2 as SASEGT. CDR3 protein: CASSDSRTDTQYF. The DNA of the CDR3 is TGTGCCAGCAGTGACTCCAGGACAGATACGCAGTATTTT.

This sequence joins TRBV6-6 and TRBJ1-3; D is possibly TRBD1 (5 bases). V was trimmed by 2 bases and J by 0 bases, leaving 5 bases between them. This CDR3 comprises 14 residues. The germline gives CDR1 MNHNY, CDR2 SVGAGI (reference sequence). DNA of the CDR3: TGTGCCAGCAGTTACAGGGGCTCTGGAAACACCATATATTTT. This codes for CASSYRGSGNTIYF.

This rearrangement joins TRBV11-2 to TRBJ2-3, with 7 positions matching TRBD2. The CDR3 has 15 amino acids. CDR1 is SGHAT, CDR2 FQNNGV, per germline. V lost 5 bases to trimming and J lost 0 bases; unmatched junction nucleotides: 5. The CDR3 spells CASSIGGMSTDTQYF. In DNA, the CDR3 is TGTGCCAGCAGCATCGGGGGGATGAGCACAGATACGCAGTATTTT.

CDR3 loop: CASSQEGRGNYGYTF. CDR3 in DNA: TGCGCCAGCAGCCAAGAGGGGAGGGGGAACTATGGCTACACCTTC. The V call is TRBV4-3, the J call TRBJ1-2, with D possibly matching TRBD1 (6 bases). The CDR3 runs to 15 residues. CDR1 is LGHNA and CDR2 is YSLEER in the germline V gene. V gave up 0 bases and J gave up 2 bases, with 10 bases separating them.

The gene calls are TRBV28 and TRBJ2-3, with TRBD2 matching over 9 bases. The junction had 17 bases not matched to a gene; V was cut back by 7 bases and J by 6 bases. The CDR3 length is 17 residues. Per germline, CDR1 MDHEN and CDR2 SYDVKM. In DNA form, the CDR3 reads TGTGCCAGCACCCGAATTGGGCTAGCGGGACCAGGGGATACGCAGTATTTT. Translation: CASTRIGLAGPGDTQYF. Using reference TRBV28 and TRBJ2-3 for the parts outside the CDR3, the full variable domain is DVKVTQSSRYLVKRTGEKVFLECVQDMDHENMFWYRQDPGLGLRLIYFSYDVKMKEKGDIPEGYSVSREKKERFSLILESASTNQTSMYLCASTRIGLAGPGDTQYFGPGTRLTVL.

J is TRBJ2-2 and V is TRBV7-2, with 9 bases fitting TRBD2. J gave up 2 bases and V 1 base, and 2 bases lay outside the gene matches. Per germline, CDR1 SGHTA and CDR2 FQGNSA. This CDR3 has 16 residues. This chain's CDR3 is CASSLGGLANTGELFF. The CDR3 region has the DNA TGTGCCAGCAGCTTAGGGGGACTAGCTAACACCGGGGAGCTGTTTTTT.